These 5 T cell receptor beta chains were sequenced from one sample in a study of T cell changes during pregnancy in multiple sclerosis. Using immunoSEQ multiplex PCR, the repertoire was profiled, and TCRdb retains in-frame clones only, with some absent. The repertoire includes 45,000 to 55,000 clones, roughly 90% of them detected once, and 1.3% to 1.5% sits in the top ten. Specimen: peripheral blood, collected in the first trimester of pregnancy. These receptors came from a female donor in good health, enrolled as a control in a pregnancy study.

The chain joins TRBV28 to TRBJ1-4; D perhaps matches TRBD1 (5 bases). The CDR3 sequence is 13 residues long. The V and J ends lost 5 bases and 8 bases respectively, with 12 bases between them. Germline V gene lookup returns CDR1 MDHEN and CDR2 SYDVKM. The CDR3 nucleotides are TGTGCCAGCAGTCGGGGGGATCAAGAAAAACTGTTTTTT. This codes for CASSRGDQEKLFF.

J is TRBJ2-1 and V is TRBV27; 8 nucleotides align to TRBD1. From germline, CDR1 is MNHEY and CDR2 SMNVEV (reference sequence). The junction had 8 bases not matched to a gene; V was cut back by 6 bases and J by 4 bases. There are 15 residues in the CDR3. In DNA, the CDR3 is TGTGCCAGCAGCCCCGGGACAGGTTCATACAATGAGCAGTTCTTC. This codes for CASSPGTGSYNEQFF.

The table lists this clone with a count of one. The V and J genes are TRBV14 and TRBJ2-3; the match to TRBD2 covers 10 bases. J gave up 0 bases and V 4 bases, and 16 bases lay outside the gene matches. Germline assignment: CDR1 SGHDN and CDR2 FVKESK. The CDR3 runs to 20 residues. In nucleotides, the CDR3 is TGTGCCAGCAGCCCCCTGGGTGGTCCTAGCGGGAGAACTAGCACAGATACGCAGTATTTT. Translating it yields CASSPLGGPSGRTSTDTQYF.

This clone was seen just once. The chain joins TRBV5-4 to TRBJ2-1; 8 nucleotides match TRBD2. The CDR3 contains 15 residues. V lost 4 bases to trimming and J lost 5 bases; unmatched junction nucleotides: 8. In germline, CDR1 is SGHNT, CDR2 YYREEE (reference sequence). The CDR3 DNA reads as TGTGCCAGCAGCCGGACTAGCCGGCTTGACAATGAGCAGTTCTTC. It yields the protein CASSRTSRLDNEQFF.

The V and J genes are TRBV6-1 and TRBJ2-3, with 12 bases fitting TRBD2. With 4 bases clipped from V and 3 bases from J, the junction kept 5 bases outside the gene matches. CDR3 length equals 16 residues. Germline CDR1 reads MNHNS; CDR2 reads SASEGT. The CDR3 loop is CASSGTSGEGTDTQYF. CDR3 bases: TGTGCCAGCAGTGGGACTAGCGGGGAAGGAACAGATACGCAGTATTTT.